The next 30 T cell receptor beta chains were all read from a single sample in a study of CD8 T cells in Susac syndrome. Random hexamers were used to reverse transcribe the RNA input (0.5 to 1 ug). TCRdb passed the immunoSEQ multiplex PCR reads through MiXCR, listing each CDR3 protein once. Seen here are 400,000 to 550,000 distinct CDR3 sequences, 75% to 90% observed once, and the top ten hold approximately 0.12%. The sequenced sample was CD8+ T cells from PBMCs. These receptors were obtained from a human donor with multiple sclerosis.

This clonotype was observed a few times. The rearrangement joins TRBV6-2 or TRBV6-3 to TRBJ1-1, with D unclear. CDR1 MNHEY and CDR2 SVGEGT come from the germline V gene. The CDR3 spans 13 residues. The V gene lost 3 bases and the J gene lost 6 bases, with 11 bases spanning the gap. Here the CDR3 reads CASSYRGGAEAFF. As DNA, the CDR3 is TGTGCCAGCAGTTATCGGGGTGGCGCTGAAGCTTTCTTT.

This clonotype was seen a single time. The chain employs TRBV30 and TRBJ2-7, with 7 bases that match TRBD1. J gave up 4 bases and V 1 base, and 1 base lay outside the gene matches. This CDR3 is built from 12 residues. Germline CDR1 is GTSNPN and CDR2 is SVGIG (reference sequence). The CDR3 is CAWSDRGYEQYF. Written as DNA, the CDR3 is TGTGCCTGGAGTGACAGGGGTTACGAGCAGTACTTC.

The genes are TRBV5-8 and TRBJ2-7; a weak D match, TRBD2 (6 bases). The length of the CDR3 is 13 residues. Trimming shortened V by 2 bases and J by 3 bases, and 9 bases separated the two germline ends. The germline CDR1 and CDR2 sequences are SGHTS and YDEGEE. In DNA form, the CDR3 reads TGTGCCAGCAGCTTCATAGCGGTCTACGAGCAGTACTTC. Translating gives CASSFIAVYEQYF.

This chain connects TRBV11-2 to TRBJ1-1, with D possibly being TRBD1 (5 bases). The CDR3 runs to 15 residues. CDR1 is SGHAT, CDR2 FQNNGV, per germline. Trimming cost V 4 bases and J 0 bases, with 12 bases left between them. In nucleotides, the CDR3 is TGTGCCAGCAGCTCCATAGACAGACTGAACACTGAAGCTTTCTTT. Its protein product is CASSSIDRLNTEAFF.

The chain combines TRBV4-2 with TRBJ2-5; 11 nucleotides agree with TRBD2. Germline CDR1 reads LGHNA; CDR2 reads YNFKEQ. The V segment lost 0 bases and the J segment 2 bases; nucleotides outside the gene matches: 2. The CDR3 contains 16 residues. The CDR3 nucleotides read TGTGCCAGCAGCCAAGACGCTAGCGGGGGGCAAGAGACCCAGTACTTC. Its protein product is CASSQDASGGQETQYF.

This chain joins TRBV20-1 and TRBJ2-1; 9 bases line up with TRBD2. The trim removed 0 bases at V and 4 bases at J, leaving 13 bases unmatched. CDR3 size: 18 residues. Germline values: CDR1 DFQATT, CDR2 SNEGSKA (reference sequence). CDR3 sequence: CSARDTDQLAGLYNEQFF. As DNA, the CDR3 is TGCAGTGCTAGAGATACCGACCAACTAGCGGGTCTTTACAATGAGCAGTTCTTC.

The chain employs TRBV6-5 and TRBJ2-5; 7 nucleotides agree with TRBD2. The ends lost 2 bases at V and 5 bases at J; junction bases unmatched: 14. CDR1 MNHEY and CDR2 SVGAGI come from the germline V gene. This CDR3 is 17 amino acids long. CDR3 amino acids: CASSYQPLAEGLETQYF. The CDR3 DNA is TGTGCCAGCAGTTACCAGCCCCTAGCGGAGGGGTTGGAGACCCAGTACTTC.

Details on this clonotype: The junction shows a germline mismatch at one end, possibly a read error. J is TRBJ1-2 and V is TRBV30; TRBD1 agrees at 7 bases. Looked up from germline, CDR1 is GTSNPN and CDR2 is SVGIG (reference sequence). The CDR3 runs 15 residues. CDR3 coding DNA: TGTACCTGGAGTGAGGGGCAGGGGGAGACCTATGGCTACACCTTC. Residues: CTWSEGQGETYGYTF.

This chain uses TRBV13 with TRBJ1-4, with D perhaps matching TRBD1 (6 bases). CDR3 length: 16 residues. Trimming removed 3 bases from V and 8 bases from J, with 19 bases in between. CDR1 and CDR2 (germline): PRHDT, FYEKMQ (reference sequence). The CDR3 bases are TGTGCCAGCAGCTTGGGGGAACAGGGTGTGGAAGAAAAACTGTTTTTT. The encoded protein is CASSLGEQGVEEKLFF. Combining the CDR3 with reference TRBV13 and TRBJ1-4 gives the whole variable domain AAGVIQSPRHLIKEKRETATLKCYPIPRHDTVYWYQQGPGQDPQFLISFYEKMQSDKGSIPDRFSAQQFSDYHSELNMSSLELGDSALYFCASSLGEQGVEEKLFFGSGTQLSVL.

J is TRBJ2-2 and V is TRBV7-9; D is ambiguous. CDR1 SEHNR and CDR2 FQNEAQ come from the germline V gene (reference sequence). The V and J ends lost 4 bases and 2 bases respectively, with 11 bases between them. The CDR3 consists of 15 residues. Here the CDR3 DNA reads TGTGCCAGCAGCTATCGGACCAAAAACACCGGGGAGCTGTTTTTT. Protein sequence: CASSYRTKNTGELFF.

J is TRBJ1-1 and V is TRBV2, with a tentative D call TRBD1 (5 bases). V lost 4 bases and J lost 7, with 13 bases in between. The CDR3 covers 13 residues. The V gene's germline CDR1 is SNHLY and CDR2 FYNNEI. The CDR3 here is CASSGRADSEAFF. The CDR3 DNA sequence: TGTGCCAGCAGTGGCAGGGCGGATAGTGAAGCTTTCTTT.

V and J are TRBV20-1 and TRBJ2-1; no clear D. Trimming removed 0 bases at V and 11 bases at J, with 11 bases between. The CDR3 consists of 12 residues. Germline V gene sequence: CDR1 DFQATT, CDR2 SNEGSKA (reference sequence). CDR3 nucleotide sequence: TGCAGTGCTAGAGATAGGTCCCCCAAGCAGTTCTTC. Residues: CSARDRSPKQFF.

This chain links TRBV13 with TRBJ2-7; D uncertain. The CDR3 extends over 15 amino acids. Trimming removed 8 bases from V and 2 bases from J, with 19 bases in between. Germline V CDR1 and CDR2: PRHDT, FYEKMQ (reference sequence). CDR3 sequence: CASSENPGLAYEQYF. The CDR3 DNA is TGTGCCAGCTCAGAGAACCCGGGCCTCGCCTACGAGCAGTACTTC. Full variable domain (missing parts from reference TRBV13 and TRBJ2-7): AAGVIQSPRHLIKEKRETATLKCYPIPRHDTVYWYQQGPGQDPQFLISFYEKMQSDKGSIPDRFSAQQFSDYHSELNMSSLELGDSALYFCASSENPGLAYEQYFGPGTRLTVT.

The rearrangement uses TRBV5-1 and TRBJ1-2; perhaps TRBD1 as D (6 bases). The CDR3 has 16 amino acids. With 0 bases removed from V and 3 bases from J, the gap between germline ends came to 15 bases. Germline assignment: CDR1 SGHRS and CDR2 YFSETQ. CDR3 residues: CASSLGVRGGYYGYTF. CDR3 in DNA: TGCGCCAGCAGCTTGGGAGTCAGGGGCGGTTACTATGGCTACACCTTC.

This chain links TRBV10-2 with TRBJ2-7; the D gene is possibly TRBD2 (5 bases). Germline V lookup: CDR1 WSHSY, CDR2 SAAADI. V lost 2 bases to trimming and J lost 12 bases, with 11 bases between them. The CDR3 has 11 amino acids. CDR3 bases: TGCGCCAGCAGTGAGGGGAAGCGGAGGTACTTC. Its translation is CASSEGKRRYF.

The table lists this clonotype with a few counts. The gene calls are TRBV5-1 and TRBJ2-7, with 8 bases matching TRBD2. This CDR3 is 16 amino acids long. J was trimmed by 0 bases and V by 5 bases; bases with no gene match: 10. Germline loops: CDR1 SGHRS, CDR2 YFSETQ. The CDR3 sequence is CASRPTHSGSSYEQYF. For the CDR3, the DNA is TGCGCCAGCAGACCGACGCACAGCGGGAGCTCCTACGAGCAGTACTTC.

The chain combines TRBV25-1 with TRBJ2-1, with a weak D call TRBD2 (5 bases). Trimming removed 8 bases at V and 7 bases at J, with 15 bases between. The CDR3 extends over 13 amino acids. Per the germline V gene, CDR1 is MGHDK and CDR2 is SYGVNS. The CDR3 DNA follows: TGTGCCAGCGGTGTCACCCCGGGGAATGAGCAGTTCTTC. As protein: CASGVTPGNEQFF.

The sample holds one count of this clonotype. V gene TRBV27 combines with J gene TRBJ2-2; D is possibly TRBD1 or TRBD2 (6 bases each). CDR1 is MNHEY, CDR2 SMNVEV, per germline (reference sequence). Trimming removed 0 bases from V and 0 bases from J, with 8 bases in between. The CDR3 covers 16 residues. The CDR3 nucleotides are TGTGCCAGCAGTTTATCAGGGGGGACGAACACCGGGGAGCTGTTTTTT. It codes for CASSLSGGTNTGELFF.

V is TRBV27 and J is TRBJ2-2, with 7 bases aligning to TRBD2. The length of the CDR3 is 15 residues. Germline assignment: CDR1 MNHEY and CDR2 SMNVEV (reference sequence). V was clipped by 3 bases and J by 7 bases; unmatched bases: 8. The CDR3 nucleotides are TGTGCCAGCAGTTTTGAGGTGGGCGGGAGCGGGGAGCTGTTTTTT. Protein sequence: CASSFEVGGSGELFF.

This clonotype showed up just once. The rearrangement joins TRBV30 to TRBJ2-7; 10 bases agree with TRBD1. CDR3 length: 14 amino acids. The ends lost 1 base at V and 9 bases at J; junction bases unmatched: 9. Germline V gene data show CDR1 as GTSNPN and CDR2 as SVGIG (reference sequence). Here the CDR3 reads CAWSDGSTGGLQYF. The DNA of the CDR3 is TGTGCCTGGAGTGACGGATCGACAGGGGGCCTGCAGTACTTC.

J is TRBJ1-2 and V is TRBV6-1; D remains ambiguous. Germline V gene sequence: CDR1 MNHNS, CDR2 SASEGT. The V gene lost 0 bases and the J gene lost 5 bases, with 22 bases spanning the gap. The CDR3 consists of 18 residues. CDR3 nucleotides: TGTGCCAGCAGTGAAGCCATGCAGGCGGAGCAGCGGGATTATGGCTACACCTTC. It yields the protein CASSEAMQAEQRDYGYTF.

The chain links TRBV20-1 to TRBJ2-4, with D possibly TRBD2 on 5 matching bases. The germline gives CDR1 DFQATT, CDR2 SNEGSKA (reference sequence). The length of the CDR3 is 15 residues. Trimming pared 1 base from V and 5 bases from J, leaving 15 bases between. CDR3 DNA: TGCAGTGCTAGAGTGTCCGGGATCAGTGAAAACATTCAGTACTTC. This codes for CSARVSGISENIQYF.

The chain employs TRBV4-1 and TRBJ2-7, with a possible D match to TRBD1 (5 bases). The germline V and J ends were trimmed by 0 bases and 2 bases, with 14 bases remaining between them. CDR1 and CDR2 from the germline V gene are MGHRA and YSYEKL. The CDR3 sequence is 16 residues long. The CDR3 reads CASSQDIGTGTYEQYF. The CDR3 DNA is TGCGCCAGCAGCCAAGATATCGGCACAGGTACCTACGAGCAGTACTTC.

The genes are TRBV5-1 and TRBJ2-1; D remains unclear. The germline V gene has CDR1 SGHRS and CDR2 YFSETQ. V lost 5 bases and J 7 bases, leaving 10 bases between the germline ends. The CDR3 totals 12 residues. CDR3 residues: CASRFGKNEQFF. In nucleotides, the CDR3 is TGCGCCAGCAGGTTCGGCAAGAATGAGCAGTTCTTC. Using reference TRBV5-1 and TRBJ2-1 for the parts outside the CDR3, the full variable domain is KAGVTQTPRYLIKTRGQQVTLSCSPISGHRSVSWYQQTPGQGLQFLFEYFSETQRNKGNFPGRFSGRQFSNSRSEMNVSTLELGDSALYLCASRFGKNEQFFGPGTRLTVL.

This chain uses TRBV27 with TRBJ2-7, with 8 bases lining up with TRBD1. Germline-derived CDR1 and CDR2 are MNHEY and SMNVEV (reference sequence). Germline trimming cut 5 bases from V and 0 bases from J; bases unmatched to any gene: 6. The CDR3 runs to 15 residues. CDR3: CASSGRTGISYEQYF. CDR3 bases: TGTGCCAGCAGTGGGCGGACAGGGATCTCCTACGAGCAGTACTTC.

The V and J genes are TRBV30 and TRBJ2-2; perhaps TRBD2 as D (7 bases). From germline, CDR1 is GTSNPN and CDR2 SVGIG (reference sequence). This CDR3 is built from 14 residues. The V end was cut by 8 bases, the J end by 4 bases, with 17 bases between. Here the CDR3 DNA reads TGTGCCGGGGGGGAGGGGGACCGCACCGGGGAGCTGTTTTTT. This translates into CAGGEGDRTGELFF.

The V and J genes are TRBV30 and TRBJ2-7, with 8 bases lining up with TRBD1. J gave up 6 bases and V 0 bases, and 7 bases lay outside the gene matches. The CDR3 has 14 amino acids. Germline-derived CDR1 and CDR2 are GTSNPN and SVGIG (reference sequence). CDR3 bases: TGTGCCTGGAGTGTGTTGGACAGGGTGGCCGAGCAGTACTTC. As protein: CAWSVLDRVAEQYF. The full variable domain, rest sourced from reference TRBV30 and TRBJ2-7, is SQTIHQWPATLVQPVGSPLSLECTVEGTSNPNLYWYRQAAGRGLQLLFYSVGIGQISSEVPQNLSASRPQDRQFILSSKKLLLSDSGFYLCAWSVLDRVAEQYFGPGTRLTVT.

The CDR3 is CASSSTPLNQPQHF. The CDR3, as DNA: TGTGCCAGCAGCTCGACGCCATTAAATCAGCCCCAGCATTTT. The V gene is TRBV7-8, the J gene TRBJ1-5, with unresolved D. Germline CDR1 and CDR2: SGHVS and FQNEAQ. The CDR3 is made up of 14 amino acids. V was cut by 4 bases and J by 4 bases, with 11 bases left in between.

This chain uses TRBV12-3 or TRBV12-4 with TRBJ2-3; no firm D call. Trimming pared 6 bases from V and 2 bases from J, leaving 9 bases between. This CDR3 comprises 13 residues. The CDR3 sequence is CASSIANTDTQYF. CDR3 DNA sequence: TGTGCCAGCAGCATAGCAAACACAGATACGCAGTATTTT.

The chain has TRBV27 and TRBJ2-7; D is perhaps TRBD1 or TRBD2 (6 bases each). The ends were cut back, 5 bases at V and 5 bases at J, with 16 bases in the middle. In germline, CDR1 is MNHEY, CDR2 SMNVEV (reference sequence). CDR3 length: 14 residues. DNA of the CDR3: TGTGCCAGCAGTAGGATCGGGGGCCTGAACGAGCAGTACTTC. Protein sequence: CASSRIGGLNEQYF.